The following is a TCR beta chain sequence with its context. As yet, its antigen is unknown. Use of 60 Vbeta and 13 Jbeta primers characterized the PCR. Method: immunoSEQ multiplex PCR; TCRdb's copy keeps in-frame clones and lacks some. This sample has approximately 85,000 clones, with roughly 78% found just once. This record belongs to a study of cytomegalovirus exposure and HLA in healthy donors. Findings and caveats of the study: There were 150 to 200 TCR beta chains listed as cytomegalovirus-associated. Specific recognition of CMV antigens was confirmed in vitro for three chains (all CMV-associated).

The CDR3 extends over 15 amino acids. V gave up 4 bases and J gave up 3 bases, with 14 bases separating them. Germline assignment: CDR1 SGHDT and CDR2 YYEEEE. This sequence was found in a young man in good health and CMV-seronegative. The rearrangement links TRBV5-6 to TRBJ1-3; maybe TRBD1 (5 bases). Sequencing was carried out using PBMCs. The CDR3 spells CASSPGLKDGNTIYF. DNA of the CDR3: TGTGCCAGCAGCCCGGGACTTAAGGATGGAAACACCATATATTTT.